Each of the 23 T cell receptor beta chains below was sequenced from the same sample in a study of blood T cells in healthy people across ages. A J-beta primer mix and a sample-barcoded 5' primer were used in a second PCR of roughly 7 to 12 cycles. In TCRdb, the 5' RACE reads were re-called with MiXCR into one record per CDR3 protein. Of about 810,000 distinct CDR3 sequences in the sample, about 36% were seen once. The source material was blood. Source of these receptors: a man between 18 and 35 years old in good health.

In this sample, this clonotype turned up many times. This chain's CDR3 is CASSLYGADGEQFF. CDR3 DNA: TGTGCCAGCAGCTTATACGGCGCAGACGGTGAGCAGTTCTTC. This chain connects TRBV7-2 to TRBJ2-1; D uncertain. Looked up from germline, CDR1 is SGHTA and CDR2 is FQGNSA. The V gene lost 2 bases and the J gene lost 9 bases, with 14 bases spanning the gap. The CDR3 sequence is 14 residues long.

This clonotype was detected ten times or more. The chain couples TRBV20-1 to TRBJ2-1, with D perhaps being TRBD1 or TRBD2 (5 bases each). The CDR3 consists of 15 residues. V dropped 5 bases and J dropped 0 bases, with 14 bases sitting between them. The germline gives CDR1 DFQATT, CDR2 SNEGSKA (reference sequence). The DNA for the CDR3 is TGCAGTGCTCCGGGGCCCCCAGCCTCCTACAATGAGCAGTTCTTC. This codes for CSAPGPPASYNEQFF.

This clonotype occurred many times. V usage is TRBV18 and J usage is TRBJ2-1; D is uncertain. The CDR3 runs to 13 residues. Germline V gives CDR1 KGHSH, CDR2 LQKENI. V was trimmed by 4 bases and J by 8 bases, leaving 12 bases between them. The CDR3 is CASSLKSGHEQFF. DNA of the CDR3: TGTGCCAGCTCACTAAAGTCAGGCCATGAGCAGTTCTTC.

There are a few counts of this clonotype. V usage is TRBV7-2 and J usage is TRBJ1-2; D might be TRBD1 (5 bases). V was trimmed by 1 base and J by 4 bases, leaving 13 bases between them. There are 15 residues in the CDR3. The germline gives CDR1 SGHTA, CDR2 FQGNSA. The CDR3 sequence is CASSLGGRGLYGYTF. CDR3 nucleotide sequence: TGTGCCAGCAGCTTAGGGGGACGGGGACTCTATGGCTACACCTTC.

This clonotype was counted a few times. J is TRBJ1-6 and V is TRBV7-3; D is ambiguous. Germline V gene lookup returns CDR1 SGHTA and CDR2 FQGTGA. This CDR3 spans 13 amino acids. V shed 2 bases and J shed 9 bases, with 8 bases lying between them. Here the CDR3 reads CASSLPEGSPLHF. In DNA, the CDR3 is TGTGCCAGCAGCTTACCCGAGGGTTCACCCCTCCACTTT.

Turning to this clonotype: Since a much larger clone is just one base distant, this may be a read error. This chain joins TRBV9 and TRBJ2-5; 11 bases are shared with TRBD1. The CDR3 loop spans 15 amino acids. V lost 4 bases and J lost 5; bases outside the gene matches: 7. Germline CDR1 and CDR2: SGDLS and YYNGEE. This chain's CDR3 is CASSLRTGGSETQYF. In DNA form, the CDR3 reads TGTGCCAGCAGCCTACGGACAGGGGGCAGTGAGACCCAGTACTTC.

The V gene is TRBV5-6, the J gene TRBJ2-1; D is unclear. The CDR3 extends over 14 amino acids. With 4 bases removed from V and 13 bases from J, the gap between germline ends came to 21 bases. The V gene's germline CDR1 is SGHDT and CDR2 YYEEEE. CDR3 DNA sequence: TGTGCCAGCAGCCCCGCGGCTCTAAAAGAGACCCAGTTCTTC. The encoded protein is CASSPAALKETQFF.

The gene calls are TRBV3-1 and TRBJ2-3; D ambiguous. Looked up from germline, CDR1 is LGHDT and CDR2 is YNNKEL (reference sequence). The CDR3 totals 13 residues. Trimming removed 2 bases at V and 4 bases at J, with 7 bases between. In DNA form, the CDR3 reads TGTGCCAGCAGCCAACAGGTTGCAGATACGCAGTATTTT. Its protein is CASSQQVADTQYF.

This clonotype was seen a few times. This chain connects TRBV3-1 to TRBJ2-1; D unclear. V lost 2 bases and J lost 5, with 10 bases in between. The CDR3 extends over 14 amino acids. In germline, CDR1 is LGHDT, CDR2 YNNKEL (reference sequence). The CDR3 sequence: CASSQTKINNEQFF. The CDR3 DNA is TGTGCCAGCAGCCAAACTAAGATTAACAATGAGCAGTTCTTC.

This clonotype showed up just a few times. This sequence joins TRBV20-1 and TRBJ1-1, with D possibly being TRBD1 (6 bases). V gave up 4 bases and J gave up 4 bases, with 13 bases separating them. This CDR3 comprises 13 residues. CDR1 and CDR2 from the germline V gene are DFQATT and SNEGSKA (reference sequence). The CDR3 DNA follows: TGCAGTGCTACTTCACAGGGAGGCACTGAAGCTTTCTTT. This encodes CSATSQGGTEAFF.

The sample holds a few counts of this clonotype. The V and J genes are TRBV7-9 and TRBJ1-1; the match to TRBD1 covers 10 bases. Trimming took 5 bases from V and 0 from J; bases not matched to a gene: 6. The CDR3 totals 16 residues. The germline CDR1 and CDR2 sequences are SEHNR and FQNEAQ (reference sequence). CDR3 loop: CASSPEGTGVNTEAFF. Here the CDR3 DNA reads TGTGCCAGCAGCCCAGAGGGGACAGGGGTGAACACTGAAGCTTTCTTT.

The chain employs TRBV7-6 and TRBJ2-3; no clear D gene. Between the trimmed V and J ends, which lost 5 bases and 6 bases, there was a span of 12 bases. Germline CDR1 is SGHVS and CDR2 is FNYEAQ. The length of the CDR3 is 13 residues. CDR3 nucleotide sequence: TGTGCCAGCAGCACGCAAATAGGTGATACGCAGTATTTT. Its translation: CASSTQIGDTQYF.

The chain employs TRBV5-5 and TRBJ1-1, with D perhaps matching TRBD1 (5 bases). This CDR3 is 13 amino acids long. The germline V gene has CDR1 SGHKS and CDR2 YYEKEE (reference sequence). The V end was cut by 4 bases, the J end by 0 bases, with 7 bases between. CDR3 region: CASSIQVNTEAFF. The CDR3 bases are TGTGCCAGCAGCATACAGGTGAACACTGAAGCTTTCTTT.

This clonotype was seen a handful of times. The rearrangement links TRBV2 to TRBJ1-2, with D uncertain. The CDR3 has 13 residues. The germline gives CDR1 SNHLY, CDR2 FYNNEI. V was pared by 2 bases and J by 2 bases, with 6 bases between. CDR3 in DNA: TGTGCCAGCAGTGAAAGGCCGAACTATGGCTACACCTTC. Protein product: CASSERPNYGYTF. The whole variable domain, filled in from reference TRBV2 and TRBJ1-2, reads EPEVTQTPSHQVTQMGQEVILRCVPISNHLYFYWYRQILGQKVEFLVSFYNNEISEKSEIFDDQFSVERPDGSNFTLKIRSTKLEDSAMYFCASSERPNYGYTFGSGTRLTVV.

This clonotype was found many times. This sequence may be a read error, since a much larger clone differs from it by one base. The genes are TRBV7-2 and TRBJ1-6; unclear D gene. The V and J ends lost 1 base and 9 bases respectively, with 13 bases between them. Germline V CDR1 and CDR2: SGHTA, FQGNSA. This CDR3 region has 15 residues. CDR3 in DNA: TGTGCCAGCAGCTTAGGTGGGCAGGAGGGTTCACCCCTCCACTTT. Translated, it gives CASSLGGQEGSPLHF. Supplemented by reference TRBV7-2 and TRBJ1-6, the full variable domain reads GAGVSQSPSNKVTEKGKDVELRCDPISGHTALYWYRQSLGQGLEFLIYFQGNSAPDKSGLPSDRFSAERTGGSVSTLTIQRTQQEDSAVYLCASSLGGQEGSPLHFGNGTRLTVT.

This clonotype was seen at least ten times. The V gene is TRBV4-3, the J gene TRBJ2-1, with D hard to call. Germline loops: CDR1 LGHNA, CDR2 YSLEER. Trimming took off 4 bases at V and 5 bases at J, with 12 bases between the two ends. The CDR3 consists of 14 residues. The CDR3 spells CASSLESANNEQFF. DNA of the CDR3: TGCGCCAGCAGCCTAGAGTCGGCAAACAATGAGCAGTTCTTC.

This clonotype was detected ten times or more. V gene TRBV5-1 combines with J gene TRBJ2-7, with D perhaps matching TRBD1 (5 bases). Trimming pared 0 bases from V and 5 bases from J, leaving 18 bases between. The CDR3 sequence is 16 residues long. CDR1 SGHRS and CDR2 YFSETQ come from the germline V gene. The CDR3, as DNA: TGCGCCAGCAGCTTGGCCTACTCGACAGAGGTAGACGAGCAGTACTTC. Its protein is CASSLAYSTEVDEQYF.

The chain employs TRBV28 and TRBJ1-5, with D uncertain. Germline CDR1 reads MDHEN; CDR2 reads SYDVKM. Trimming took off 2 bases at V and 2 bases at J, with 13 bases between the two ends. The CDR3 spans 16 residues. The CDR3 DNA reads TGTGCCAGCAGTTTACTCGACATTGGTGGCAATCAGCCCCAGCATTTT. Its translation: CASSLLDIGGNQPQHF.

The rearrangement joins TRBV14 to TRBJ1-6, with 8 bases lining up with TRBD1. CDR3 length: 15 residues. With V trimmed by 4 bases and J by 10 bases, 9 bases remained unmatched. From germline, CDR1 is SGHDN and CDR2 FVKESK. DNA for the CDR3: TGTGCCAGCAGCCTGACCGGACAGGGAACATCACCCCTCCACTTT. It specifies CASSLTGQGTSPLHF.

This clonotype was seen many times. The V call is TRBV5-5, the J call TRBJ2-3; 7 bases are shared with TRBD1. This CDR3 is 16 amino acids long. V dropped 5 bases and J dropped 6; count of bases not matched to a gene: 15. The V gene's germline CDR1 is SGHKS and CDR2 YYEKEE (reference sequence). The CDR3 DNA follows: TGTGCCAGCAGTCTAACGGGACAGTCATGGGAGGATACGCAGTATTTT. Encoded protein: CASSLTGQSWEDTQYF.

This clonotype was seen repeatedly, ten times or more. This rearrangement joins TRBV20-1 to TRBJ2-5; 9 bases align to TRBD2. This CDR3 comprises 15 residues. The trim removed 1 base at V and 7 bases at J, leaving 10 bases unmatched. The germline gives CDR1 DFQATT, CDR2 SNEGSKA (reference sequence). CDR3 coding DNA: TGCAGTGCTAGAGTTGGGACTAGCTATTTTCGGACCCAGTACTTC. It is translated as CSARVGTSYFRTQYF.

This chain links TRBV2 with TRBJ2-1; 7 bases line up with TRBD2. V lost 5 bases, J lost 6 bases, and 10 bases stayed unmatched. The CDR3 length is 15 residues. Germline CDR1 reads SNHLY; CDR2 reads FYNNEI. The CDR3 loop is CASSWGGTLSNEQFF. CDR3 nucleotides: TGTGCCAGCAGTTGGGGGGGGACCCTAAGCAATGAGCAGTTCTTC.

The J gene is TRBJ2-3, the V gene TRBV12-3 or TRBV12-4; 8 bases are a match to TRBD2. The CDR3 is 15 residues long. V was clipped by 4 bases and J by 4 bases; unmatched bases: 7. The CDR3 region has the DNA TGTGCCAGCAGTTCCGCCGGGACTAGAGCAGATACGCAGTATTTT. Protein product: CASSSAGTRADTQYF.